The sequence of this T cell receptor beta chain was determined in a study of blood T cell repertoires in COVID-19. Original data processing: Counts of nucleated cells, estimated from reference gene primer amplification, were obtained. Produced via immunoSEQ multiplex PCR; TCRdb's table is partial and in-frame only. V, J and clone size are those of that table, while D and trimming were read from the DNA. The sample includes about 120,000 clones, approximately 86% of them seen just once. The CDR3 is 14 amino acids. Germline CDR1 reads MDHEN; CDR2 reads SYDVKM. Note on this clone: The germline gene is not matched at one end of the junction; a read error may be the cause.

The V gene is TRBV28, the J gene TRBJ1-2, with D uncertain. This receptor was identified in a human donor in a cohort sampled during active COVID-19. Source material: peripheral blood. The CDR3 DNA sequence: TGTGCCAGCAGTTTAAGTTCAAGTAACAATGGCTACACCTTC. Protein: CASSLSSSNNGYTF.